These 20 T cell receptor beta chains share one sample of origin, sequenced in a study of T cells in Graves' hyperthyroidism and ophthalmopathy. The TCR beta CDR3 regions underwent amplification using RNA transcripts as the source. During a first-round RT-PCR of the TCR CDR3, the HTBI primer set was used. TCRdb re-analysed the multiplex PCR reads in MiXCR, keeping a single row per CDR3 protein. The data contain hundreds of thousands of distinct CDR3 sequences, 38% of them singletons. The sample taken for sequencing was blood. These receptors were collected from a man aged 18 to 30 with Graves' hyperthyroidism.

This clonotype was found many times. The J gene is TRBJ1-1, the V gene TRBV29-1; no clear D. Germline CDR1 and CDR2: SQVTM and ANQGSEA. The CDR3 totals 12 residues. V was trimmed by 5 bases and J by 0 bases, leaving 7 bases between them. The CDR3 protein is CSVNELNTEAFF. The CDR3 DNA is TGCAGCGTTAATGAGCTGAACACTGAAGCTTTCTTT.

This clonotype was recorded at least ten times. This chain connects TRBV7-2 to TRBJ2-7; 8 bases fit TRBD1. CDR1 is SGHTA, CDR2 FQGNSA, per germline. This CDR3 has 15 amino acids. Trimming took 1 base from V and 3 from J; bases not matched to a gene: 5. CDR3 residues: CASSLDRGMGYEQYF. The CDR3 DNA reads TGTGCCAGCAGCTTAGACAGGGGGATGGGCTACGAGCAGTACTTC. Full variable domain (rest looked up from reference TRBV7-2 and TRBJ2-7): GAGVSQSPSNKVTEKGKDVELRCDPISGHTALYWYRQSLGQGLEFLIYFQGNSAPDKSGLPSDRFSAERTGGSVSTLTIQRTQQEDSAVYLCASSLDRGMGYEQYFGPGTRLTVT.

In its sample, this clonotype was seen many times. This chain links TRBV14 with TRBJ1-6; D is undetermined. The V gene's germline CDR1 is SGHDN and CDR2 FVKESK. The V end was cut by 4 bases, the J end by 5 bases, with 3 bases between. This CDR3 comprises 12 residues. The CDR3 DNA reads TGTGCCAGCAGCCGTAATAATTCACCCCTCCACTTT. Translation: CASSRNNSPLHF.

This clonotype was counted between two and nine times. The rearrangement uses TRBV5-1 and TRBJ2-7; TRBD1 matches at 7 bases. The CDR3 is 14 amino acids. Looked up from germline, CDR1 is SGHRS and CDR2 is YFSETQ. J lost 4 bases, V lost 3 bases, and 7 bases had no gene match. The CDR3 region is CASSSGQTLYEQYF. The DNA for the CDR3 is TGCGCCAGCAGCTCGGGACAGACACTTTACGAGCAGTACTTC.

This clonotype has just a few counts. The rearrangement joins TRBV29-1 to TRBJ1-1; no clear D. Germline V gene lookup returns CDR1 SQVTM and CDR2 ANQGSEA. CDR3 size: 11 residues. The chain's CDR3 is CSHRTMGEAFF. For the CDR3, the DNA is TGCAGTCATAGAACGATGGGAGAAGCTTTCTTT.

The chain couples TRBV6-1 to TRBJ1-5; D not resolved. The CDR3 has 13 residues. Germline lookup yields CDR1 MNHNS and CDR2 SASEGT. V was clipped by 6 bases and J by 0 bases, with 6 bases between them. The CDR3 here is CASRTDSNQPQHF. DNA of the CDR3: TGTGCCAGCAGGACGGATAGCAATCAGCCCCAGCATTTT.

This clonotype was counted at least ten times. The gene calls are TRBV6-5 and TRBJ1-6, with 8 bases fitting TRBD1. The germline CDR1 and CDR2 sequences are MNHEY and SVGAGI. The J segment lost 9 bases and the V segment lost 2 bases, leaving 6 bases of the junction unmatched. This CDR3 region has 15 residues. CDR3 residues: CASSYERTGRSPLHF. In DNA, the CDR3 is TGTGCCAGCAGTTACGAGAGGACAGGGCGTTCACCCCTCCACTTT.

The chain couples TRBV4-3 to TRBJ1-4; 7 nucleotides match TRBD1. V dropped 1 base and J dropped 5; count of bases not matched to a gene: 1. Germline V gives CDR1 LGHNA, CDR2 YSLEER. This CDR3 has 14 residues. In DNA, the CDR3 is TGCGCCAGCAGCCAAGGGGACAGAAATGAAAAACTGTTTTTT. Translation: CASSQGDRNEKLFF.

The chain joins TRBV7-2 to TRBJ1-1; D possibly corresponds to TRBD1 (5 bases). Per germline, CDR1 SGHTA and CDR2 FQGNSA. The CDR3 runs to 14 residues. Trimming took off 4 bases at V and 4 bases at J, with 13 bases between the two ends. The CDR3 DNA is TGTGCCAGCAGCTCGAGGGGAGGGCCCACTGAAGCTTTCTTT. Protein: CASSSRGGPTEAFF. Complete variable domain (other parts from reference TRBV7-2 and TRBJ1-1): GAGVSQSPSNKVTEKGKDVELRCDPISGHTALYWYRQSLGQGLEFLIYFQGNSAPDKSGLPSDRFSAERTGGSVSTLTIQRTQQEDSAVYLCASSSRGGPTEAFFGQGTRLTVV.

Ten or more counts support this clonotype. This chain joins TRBV5-1 and TRBJ1-2; possibly TRBD1 for D (5 bases). The CDR3 runs to 15 residues. The ends were cut back, 3 bases at V and 6 bases at J, with 18 bases in the middle. The germline V gene has CDR1 SGHRS and CDR2 YFSETQ. CDR3 sequence: CASSSNIGTTNGYTF. DNA of the CDR3: TGCGCCAGCAGCTCAAACATTGGGACGACGAATGGCTACACCTTC.

For this clonotype: This clone may be a read error of a much larger clone one base away. This chain links TRBV5-1 with TRBJ1-2; maybe TRBD1 (6 bases). Per the germline V gene, CDR1 is SGHRS and CDR2 is YFSETQ. This CDR3 region has 14 residues. Trimming took off 4 bases at V and 4 bases at J, with 14 bases between the two ends. In nucleotides, the CDR3 is TGCGCCAGCAGCGGCTCAGGGGACCTCTATGGCTACACCTTC. Translating it yields CASSGSGDLYGYTF. Combining the CDR3 with reference TRBV5-1 and TRBJ1-2 gives the whole variable domain KAGVTQTPRYLIKTRGQQVTLSCSPISGHRSVSWYQQTPGQGLQFLFEYFSETQRNKGNFPGRFSGRQFSNSRSEMNVSTLELGDSALYLCASSGSGDLYGYTFGSGTRLTVV.

The chain couples TRBV10-3 to TRBJ2-5, with 11 bases fitting TRBD2. J gave up 4 bases and V 6 bases, and 7 bases lay outside the gene matches. Looked up from germline, CDR1 is ENHRY and CDR2 is SYGVKD. The CDR3 has 15 residues. The CDR3 protein is CAIRSAGTSGETQYF. For the CDR3, the DNA is TGTGCCATCAGATCTGCGGGGACTAGCGGAGAGACCCAGTACTTC.

Of note for this clonotype: A junction end diverges from the germline sequence, so it may reflect a read error. The chain recombines TRBV11-2 with TRBJ2-7; 10 bases fit TRBD1. Germline assignment: CDR1 SGHAT and CDR2 FQNNGV. This CDR3 has 15 amino acids. In DNA form, the CDR3 reads TGCGCCAGCAGCCCCGGGACAGGGGACCCCTACGAGCAGTACTTC. Protein sequence: CASSPGTGDPYEQYF.

This clonotype was detected many times. This chain links TRBV10-3 with TRBJ2-7; D not certain. This CDR3 contains 11 residues. CDR1 and CDR2 from the germline V gene are ENHRY and SYGVKD. With 2 bases removed from V and 7 bases from J, the gap between germline ends came to 6 bases. The CDR3 DNA follows: TGTGCCATCAGTGAGGTGGAGGAGCAGTACTTC. Translated, it gives CAISEVEEQYF.

V is TRBV29-1 and J is TRBJ1-1; D unclear. The length of the CDR3 is 12 residues. Germline lookup yields CDR1 SQVTM and CDR2 ANQGSEA. Written as DNA, the CDR3 is TGCAGAACTTGGGGAGAAAACACTGAAGCTTTCTTT. Encoded protein: CRTWGENTEAFF.

This clonotype was seen a few times. V and J are TRBV9 and TRBJ1-1, with a weak D call TRBD1 (6 bases). CDR1 and CDR2 from the germline V gene are SGDLS and YYNGEE. The germline V and J ends were trimmed by 4 bases and 4 bases, with 14 bases remaining between them. This CDR3 region has 14 residues. CDR3 in DNA: TGTGCCAGCAGCTTAGGGGGATCGGGCACTGAAGCTTTCTTT. This codes for CASSLGGSGTEAFF.

This clonotype has a handful of counts. V is TRBV7-9 and J is TRBJ2-7; 12 bases match TRBD2. Trimming took 6 bases from V and 0 from J; bases not matched to a gene: 6. Germline V gene data show CDR1 as SEHNR and CDR2 as FQNEAQ (reference sequence). CDR3 length equals 16 residues. The CDR3 sequence: CASSPGLAGSSYEQYF. CDR3 DNA: TGTGCCAGCAGTCCCGGACTAGCGGGAAGCTCCTACGAGCAGTACTTC.

On this clonotype itself: The conserved phenylalanine or tryptophan normally closing the CDR3 is absent here, so this likely arose from a read error. The gene calls are TRBV20-1 and TRBJ2-7, with TRBD1 as a possible D gene (6 bases). CDR3 size: 11 residues. Trimming took off 5 bases at V and 7 bases at J, with 12 bases between the two ends. In germline, CDR1 is DFQATT, CDR2 SNEGSKA (reference sequence). The CDR3 coding sequence is TGCAGTGCTCTCTTTAGGGGGGAGCAGTACTAC. It specifies CSALFRGEQYY.

The J gene is TRBJ1-4, the V gene TRBV20-1; no firm D call. Germline-derived CDR1 and CDR2 are DFQATT and SNEGSKA (reference sequence). The CDR3 has 14 residues. V gave up 5 bases and J gave up 0 bases, with 10 bases separating them. The CDR3 coding sequence is TGCAGTGCTTGGGCCAGAGCAACTAATGAAAAACTGTTTTTT. Encoded protein: CSAWARATNEKLFF.

This clonotype appeared many times. The V gene is TRBV7-8, the J gene TRBJ1-5; no clear D. The CDR3 loop spans 14 amino acids. Germline V CDR1 and CDR2: SGHVS, FQNEAQ. Trimming took off 1 base at V and 5 bases at J, with 9 bases between the two ends. CDR3 nucleotides: TGTGCCAGCAGCTTAGATGTGACCCATCAGCCCCAGCATTTT. It is translated as CASSLDVTHQPQHF. The variable domain in full, with the rest retrieved from reference TRBV7-8 and TRBJ1-5, is GAGVSQSPRYKVAKRGQDVALRCDPISGHVSLFWYQQALGQGPEFLTYFQNEAQLDKSGLPSDRFFAERPEGSVSTLKIQRTQQEDSAVYLCASSLDVTHQPQHFGDGTRLSIL.